The 3 T cell receptor beta chains below come from one sample, sequenced in a study of shared clonotypes between healthy human individuals. Repertoires were generated with immunoSEQ multiplex PCR, while TCRdb's copy carries only in-frame clones and drops some. In the table there are 1.4 million to 1.5 million clones, over 95% of which are singletons. Sequences were obtained from naive CD4+ T cells sorted from blood. As to subset: CD45RA+ positively selected. The receptors shown here come from a man younger than 45 in good health.

This chain connects TRBV11-2 to TRBJ1-2; tentatively, D is TRBD1 (6 bases). V was pared by 2 bases and J by 0 bases, with 16 bases between. The germline CDR1 and CDR2 sequences are SGHAT and FQNNGV. The length of the CDR3 is 17 residues. For the CDR3, the DNA is TGTGCCAGCAGCTTATCTTATGGGGGGCATGCTAACTATGGCTACACCTTC. Translating it yields CASSLSYGGHANYGYTF.

This sequence joins TRBV18 and TRBJ2-5; D remains ambiguous. The CDR3 is 15 residues long. With 2 bases removed from V and 2 bases from J, the gap between germline ends came to 12 bases. Germline CDR1 reads KGHSH; CDR2 reads LQKENI. CDR3 region: CASSPIGSSQETQYF. The DNA of the CDR3 is TGTGCCAGCTCACCAATTGGCTCTAGTCAAGAGACCCAGTACTTC.

The CDR3 region has the DNA TGCGCCAGCAGCTTGGAGTCTAGCGGAGATACGCAGTATTTT. Amino acid sequence: CASSLESSGDTQYF. The J gene is TRBJ2-3, the V gene TRBV5-1, with TRBD2 identical over 7 bases. The germline V gene encodes CDR1 SGHRS and CDR2 YFSETQ. Unmatched junction bases numbered 3, after V lost 0 bases and J lost 5 bases. This CDR3 is built from 14 residues.